This TCR beta chain was sequenced for a study of blood T cell repertoires in COVID-19. Study in general: Sample material is recorded as cDNA or gDNA derived from T cells, B-cell-depleted T cells, or PBMCs.

Original handling: Reference gene primer amplification gave nucleated cell count estimates. Using immunoSEQ multiplex PCR, the repertoire was profiled, and TCRdb retains in-frame clones only, with some absent. That table gives V, J and clone size, and the DNA gave D and trimming. The data hold 130,000 or so clones, with roughly 69% observed a single time. The germline CDR1 and CDR2 sequences are SNHLY and FYNNEI. This CDR3 spans 14 amino acids. The V segment lost 7 bases and the J segment 6 bases; nucleotides outside the gene matches: 7. Input material: peripheral blood. The chain employs TRBV2 and TRBJ2-1; 9 positions agree with TRBD2. The TCR comes from a woman aged 65 to 85 with acute or convalescent COVID-19. The CDR3 nucleotides read TGTGCCAGCAAGCCGGGACTAGCTTCCAATGAGCAGTTCTTC. Amino acid sequence: CASKPGLASNEQFF. The variable domain in full, completed from reference TRBV2 and TRBJ2-1, reads EPEVTQTPSHQVTQMGQEVILRCVPISNHLYFYWYRQILGQKVEFLVSFYNNEISEKSEIFDDQFSVERPDGSNFTLKIRSTKLEDSAMYFCASKPGLASNEQFFGPGTRLTVL.